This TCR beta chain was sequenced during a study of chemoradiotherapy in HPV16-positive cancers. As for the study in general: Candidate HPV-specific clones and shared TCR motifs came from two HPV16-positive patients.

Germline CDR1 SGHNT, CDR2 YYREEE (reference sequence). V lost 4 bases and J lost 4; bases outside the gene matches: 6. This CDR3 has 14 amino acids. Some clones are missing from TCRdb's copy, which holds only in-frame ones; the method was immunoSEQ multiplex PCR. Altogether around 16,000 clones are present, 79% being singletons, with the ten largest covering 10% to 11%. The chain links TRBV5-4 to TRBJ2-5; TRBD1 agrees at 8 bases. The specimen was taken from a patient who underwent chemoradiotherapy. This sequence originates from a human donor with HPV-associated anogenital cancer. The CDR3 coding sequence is TGTGCCAGCAGCCCCTGGACAGGGAGAGAGACCCAGTACTTC. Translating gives CASSPWTGRETQYF.